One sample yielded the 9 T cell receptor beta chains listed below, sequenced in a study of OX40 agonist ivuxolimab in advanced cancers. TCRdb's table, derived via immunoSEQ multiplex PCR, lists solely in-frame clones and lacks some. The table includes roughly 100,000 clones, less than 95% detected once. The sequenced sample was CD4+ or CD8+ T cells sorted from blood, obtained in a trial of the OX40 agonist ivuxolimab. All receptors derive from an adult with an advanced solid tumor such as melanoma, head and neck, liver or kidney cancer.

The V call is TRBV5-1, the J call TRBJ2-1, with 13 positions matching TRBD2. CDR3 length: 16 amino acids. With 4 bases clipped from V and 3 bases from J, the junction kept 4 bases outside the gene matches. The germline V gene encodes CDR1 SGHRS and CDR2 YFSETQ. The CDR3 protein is CASSPGTSGIYNEQFF. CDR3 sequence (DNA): TGCGCCAGCAGCCCAGGGACTAGCGGGATCTACAATGAGCAGTTCTTC. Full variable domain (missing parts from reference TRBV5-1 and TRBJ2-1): KAGVTQTPRYLIKTRGQQVTLSCSPISGHRSVSWYQQTPGQGLQFLFEYFSETQRNKGNFPGRFSGRQFSNSRSEMNVSTLELGDSALYLCASSPGTSGIYNEQFFGPGTRLTVL.

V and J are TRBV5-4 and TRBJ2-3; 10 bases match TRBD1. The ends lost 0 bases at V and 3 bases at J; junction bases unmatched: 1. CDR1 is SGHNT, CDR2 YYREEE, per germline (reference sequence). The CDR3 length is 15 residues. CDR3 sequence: CASSLGTGGTDTQYF. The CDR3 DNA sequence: TGTGCCAGCAGCTTGGGGACAGGGGGGACAGATACGCAGTATTTT.

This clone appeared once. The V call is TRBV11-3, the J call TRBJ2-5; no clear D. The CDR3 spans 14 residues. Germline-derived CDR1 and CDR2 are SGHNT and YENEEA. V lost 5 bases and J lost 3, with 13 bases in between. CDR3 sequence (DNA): TGTGCCAGCAGCCGAATGGGATCTAAAGAGACCCAGTACTTC. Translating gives CASSRMGSKETQYF.

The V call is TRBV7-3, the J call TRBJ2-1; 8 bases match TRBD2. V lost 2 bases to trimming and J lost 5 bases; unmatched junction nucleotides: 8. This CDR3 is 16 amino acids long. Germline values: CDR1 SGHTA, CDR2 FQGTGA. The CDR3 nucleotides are TGTGCCAGCAGCTTATTGGCCGGGACTAGTAACAATGAGCAGTTCTTC. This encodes CASSLLAGTSNNEQFF.

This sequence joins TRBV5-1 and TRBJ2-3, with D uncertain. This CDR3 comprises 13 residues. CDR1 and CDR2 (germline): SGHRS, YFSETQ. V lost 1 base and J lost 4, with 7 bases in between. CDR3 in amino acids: CASSLFGPDTQYF. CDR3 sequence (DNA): TGCGCCAGCAGCTTGTTCGGGCCAGATACGCAGTATTTT.

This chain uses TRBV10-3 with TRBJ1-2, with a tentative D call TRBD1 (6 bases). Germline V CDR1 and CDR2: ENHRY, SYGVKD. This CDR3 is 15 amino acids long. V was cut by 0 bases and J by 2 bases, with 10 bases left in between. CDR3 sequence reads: CAISESGQLNYGYTF. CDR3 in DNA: TGTGCCATCAGTGAGTCTGGACAGCTGAACTATGGCTACACCTTC.

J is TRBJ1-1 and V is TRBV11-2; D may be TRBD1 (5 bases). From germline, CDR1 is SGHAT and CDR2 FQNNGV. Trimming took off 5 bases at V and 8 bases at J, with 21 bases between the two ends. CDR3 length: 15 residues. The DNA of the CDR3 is TGTGCCAGCAGCATATCGTTGGGGGGATCTTTAGAAGCTTTCTTT. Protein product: CASSISLGGSLEAFF.

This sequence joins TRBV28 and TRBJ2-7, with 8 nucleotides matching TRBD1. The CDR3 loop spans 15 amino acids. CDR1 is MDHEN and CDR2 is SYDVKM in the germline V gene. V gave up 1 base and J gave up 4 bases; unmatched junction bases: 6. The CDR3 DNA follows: TGTGCCAGCAGTTTATTCGGACAGGGAAATTACGAGCAGTACTTC. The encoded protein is CASSLFGQGNYEQYF.

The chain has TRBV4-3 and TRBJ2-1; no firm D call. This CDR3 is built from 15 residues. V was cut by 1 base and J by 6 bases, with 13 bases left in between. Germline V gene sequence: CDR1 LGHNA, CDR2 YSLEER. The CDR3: CASSQVNLPANEQFF. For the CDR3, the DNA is TGCGCCAGCAGCCAAGTTAATCTCCCCGCCAATGAGCAGTTCTTC.